The clone carrying this T cell receptor beta chain was picked up one time. Its antigen is unknown. The sample belongs to a study of OX40 agonist ivuxolimab in advanced cancers. Study observations and caveats: At 0.1 to 3.0 mg/kg, CD4+ and CD8+ blood T cells expanded clonally by week 6.

The assay was immunoSEQ multiplex PCR, and TCRdb's table has in-frame clones only and misses some. The table has some 37,000 clones, about 81% seen once. This CDR3 comprises 12 residues. CDR1 SGHTA and CDR2 FQGNSA come from the germline V gene. V gene TRBV7-2 combines with J gene TRBJ2-5; D is unresolved. TRBJ2-7 explains the end of the DNA better; the J call may be wrong. The sequence came from an adult with an advanced solid tumor such as melanoma, head and neck, liver or kidney cancer. This sample comprised CD4+ or CD8+ T cells sorted from blood, obtained in a trial of the OX40 agonist ivuxolimab. The CDR3 nucleotides are TGTGCCAGCAGCTTAGAGGAGTACGAGCAGTACTTC. Translating it yields CASSLEEYEQYF.